This record concerns one TCR beta chain sequence. The target antigen is unknown. This CDR3 has 13 residues. V dropped 4 bases and J dropped 2 bases, with 10 bases sitting between them. CDR1 and CDR2 (germline): SGHRS, YFSETQ. Expressed TCRB transcripts were sequenced after all isolated RNA was converted to cDNA. An average around 3.5 million reads came from naive, central memory and regulatory T cell samples. Assay used: immunoSEQ multiplex PCR; TCRdb lists only in-frame clones, some missing. The table records hundreds of thousands of clones, around 9.6% of them present only once. The record originates from a study of beta chain features in type 1 diabetes. Study background: Healthy donors, compared against patients, showed similar age, gender and cell yields.

Study-wide results and caveats: A definitive answer on HLA type influencing TCRB rearrangement was not reached here.

The chain combines TRBV5-1 with TRBJ2-7; maybe TRBD1 (6 bases). The sequenced sample was naive CD4+ T cells from blood. The sequence derives from a woman aged 18-30 years in good health. As DNA, the CDR3 is TGCGCCAGCAGCGCAGGGGTACCCTACGAGCAGTACTTC. As protein: CASSAGVPYEQYF.